A single T cell receptor (beta chain) is shown here with its context. Clones were read by immunoSEQ multiplex PCR, and TCRdb kept only the in-frame ones, dropping some. The sample lists about 83,000 clones, around 90% occurring once. Trimming stripped 5 bases from V and 1 base from J, with 9 bases between. Germline-derived CDR1 and CDR2 are MRHNA and SNTAGT. CDR3 size: 15 residues. The record originates from a study of blood T cell repertoires in COVID-19. The sequenced sample consisted of peripheral blood. The chain links TRBV6-4 to TRBJ2-6; tentative D call: TRBD1 (6 bases). The sequence was collected from a man at least 80 years old with active or convalescent COVID-19. This chain's CDR3 is CASSTDRSGANVLTF. Written as DNA, the CDR3 is TGTGCCAGCAGTACCGACAGGTCTGGGGCCAACGTCCTGACTTTC.